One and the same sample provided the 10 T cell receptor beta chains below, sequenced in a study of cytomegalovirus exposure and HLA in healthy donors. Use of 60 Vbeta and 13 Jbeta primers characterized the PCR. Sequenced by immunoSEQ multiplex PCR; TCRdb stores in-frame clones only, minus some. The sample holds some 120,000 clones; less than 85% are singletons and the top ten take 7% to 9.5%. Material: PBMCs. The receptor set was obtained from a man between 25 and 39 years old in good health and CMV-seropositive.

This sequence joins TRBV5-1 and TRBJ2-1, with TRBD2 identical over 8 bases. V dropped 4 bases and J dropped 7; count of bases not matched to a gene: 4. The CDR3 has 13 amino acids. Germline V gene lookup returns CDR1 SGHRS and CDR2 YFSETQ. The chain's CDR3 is CASSGGGQNEQFF. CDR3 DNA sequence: TGCGCCAGCAGCGGCGGGGGGCAGAATGAGCAGTTCTTC. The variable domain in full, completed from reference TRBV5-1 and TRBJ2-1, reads KAGVTQTPRYLIKTRGQQVTLSCSPISGHRSVSWYQQTPGQGLQFLFEYFSETQRNKGNFPGRFSGRQFSNSRSEMNVSTLELGDSALYLCASSGGGQNEQFFGPGTRLTVL.

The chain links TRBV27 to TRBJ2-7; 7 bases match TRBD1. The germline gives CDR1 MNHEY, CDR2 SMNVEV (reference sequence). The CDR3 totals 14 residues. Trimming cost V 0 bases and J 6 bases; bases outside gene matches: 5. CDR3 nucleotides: TGTGCCAGCAGTTTATCGACAGGGAGTGGCGAGCAGTACTTC. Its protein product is CASSLSTGSGEQYF.

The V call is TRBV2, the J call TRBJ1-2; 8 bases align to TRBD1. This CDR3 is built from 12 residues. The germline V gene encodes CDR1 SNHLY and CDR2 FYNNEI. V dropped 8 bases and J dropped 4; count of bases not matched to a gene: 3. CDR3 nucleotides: TGTGCCAGCCGACAGGGGAGCTATGGCTACACCTTC. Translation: CASRQGSYGYTF.

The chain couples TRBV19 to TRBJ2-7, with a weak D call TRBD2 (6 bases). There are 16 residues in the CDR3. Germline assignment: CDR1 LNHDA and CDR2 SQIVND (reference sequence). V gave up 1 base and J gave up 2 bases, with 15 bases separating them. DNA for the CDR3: TGTGCCAGTAGTATAGTCTTAGGGACTCGCACCTACGAGCAGTACTTC. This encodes CASSIVLGTRTYEQYF.

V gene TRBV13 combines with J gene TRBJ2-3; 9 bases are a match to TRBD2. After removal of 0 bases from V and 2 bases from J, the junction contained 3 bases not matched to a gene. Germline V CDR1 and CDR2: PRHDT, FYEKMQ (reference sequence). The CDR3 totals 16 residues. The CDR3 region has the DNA TGTGCCAGCAGCTTAGGTTCTAGCGGGGCCACAGATACGCAGTATTTT. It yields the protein CASSLGSSGATDTQYF.

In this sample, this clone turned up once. The CDR3 sequence: CASSPPDRGNSPLHF. CDR3 nucleotides: TGTGCCAGCAGCCCCCCGGACAGGGGTAATTCACCCCTCCACTTT. The chain couples TRBV27 to TRBJ1-6, with 9 bases fitting TRBD1. The germline V gene has CDR1 MNHEY and CDR2 SMNVEV (reference sequence). The CDR3 totals 15 residues. V gave up 6 bases and J gave up 6 bases; unmatched junction bases: 6.

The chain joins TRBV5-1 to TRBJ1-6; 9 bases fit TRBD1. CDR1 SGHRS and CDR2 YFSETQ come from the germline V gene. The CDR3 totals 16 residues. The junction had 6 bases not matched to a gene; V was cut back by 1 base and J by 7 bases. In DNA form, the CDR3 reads TGCGCCAGCAGCTTGCTGGGGACAGGGCAAAATTCACCCCTCCACTTT. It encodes CASSLLGTGQNSPLHF.

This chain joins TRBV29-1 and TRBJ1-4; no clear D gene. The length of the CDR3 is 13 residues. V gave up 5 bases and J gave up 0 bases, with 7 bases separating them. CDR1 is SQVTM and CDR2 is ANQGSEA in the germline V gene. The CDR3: CSVPDTTNEKLFF. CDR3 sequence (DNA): TGCAGCGTTCCAGATACAACTAATGAAAAACTGTTTTTT.

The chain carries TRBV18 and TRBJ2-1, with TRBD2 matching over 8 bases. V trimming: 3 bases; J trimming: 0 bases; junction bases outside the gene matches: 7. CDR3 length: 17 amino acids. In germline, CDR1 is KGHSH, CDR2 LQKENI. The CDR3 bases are TGTGCCAGCTCACCCCGGGGGGGCCGAAGCTCCTACAATGAGCAGTTCTTC. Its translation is CASSPRGGRSSYNEQFF.

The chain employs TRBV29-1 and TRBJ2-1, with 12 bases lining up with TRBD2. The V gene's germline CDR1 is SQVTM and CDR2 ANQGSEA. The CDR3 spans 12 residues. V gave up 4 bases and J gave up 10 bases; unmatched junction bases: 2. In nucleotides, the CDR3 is TGCAGCGTTGGACTAGCGGGGGAAGAGCAGTTCTTC. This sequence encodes CSVGLAGEEQFF.